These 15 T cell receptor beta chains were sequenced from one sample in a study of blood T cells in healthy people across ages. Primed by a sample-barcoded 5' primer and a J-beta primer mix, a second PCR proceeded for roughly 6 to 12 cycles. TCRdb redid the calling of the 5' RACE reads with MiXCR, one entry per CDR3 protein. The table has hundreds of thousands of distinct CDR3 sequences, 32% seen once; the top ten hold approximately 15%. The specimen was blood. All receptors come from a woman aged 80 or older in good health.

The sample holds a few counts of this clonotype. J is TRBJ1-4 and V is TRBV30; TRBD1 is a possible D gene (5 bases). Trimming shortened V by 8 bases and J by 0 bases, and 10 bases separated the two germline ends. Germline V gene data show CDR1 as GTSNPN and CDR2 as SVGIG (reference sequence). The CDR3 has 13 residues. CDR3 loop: CARSGATNEKLFF. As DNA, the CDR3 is TGTGCCCGATCGGGGGCAACTAATGAAAAACTGTTTTTT.

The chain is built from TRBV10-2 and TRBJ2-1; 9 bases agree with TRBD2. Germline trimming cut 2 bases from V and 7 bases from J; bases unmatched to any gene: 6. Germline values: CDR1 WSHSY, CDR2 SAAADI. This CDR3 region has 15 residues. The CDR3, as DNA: TGCGCCAGCAGTGAGACCCTAGCGGGGAGGAATGAGCAGTTCTTC. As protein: CASSETLAGRNEQFF.

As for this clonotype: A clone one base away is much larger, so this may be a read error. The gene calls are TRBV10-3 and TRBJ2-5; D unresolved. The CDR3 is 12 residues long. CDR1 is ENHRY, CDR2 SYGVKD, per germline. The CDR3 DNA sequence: TGTGCCATCGGTGAGCCCCTAGAGACCCAGTACTTC. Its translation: CAIGEPLETQYF.

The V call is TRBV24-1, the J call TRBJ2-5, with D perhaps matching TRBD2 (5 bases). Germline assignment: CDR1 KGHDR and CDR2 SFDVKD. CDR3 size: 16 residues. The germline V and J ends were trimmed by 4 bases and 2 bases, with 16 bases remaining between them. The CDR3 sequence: CATSEGSYGGQETQYF. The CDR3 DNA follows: TGTGCCACCAGTGAAGGGTCCTATGGAGGACAAGAGACCCAGTACTTC.

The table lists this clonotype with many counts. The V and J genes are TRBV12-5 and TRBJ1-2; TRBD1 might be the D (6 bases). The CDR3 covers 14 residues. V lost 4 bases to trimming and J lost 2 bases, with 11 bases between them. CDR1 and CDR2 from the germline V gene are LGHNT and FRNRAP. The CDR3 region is CASGSLDRNYGYTF. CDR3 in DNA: TGTGCTAGTGGTTCCTTGGACAGAAACTATGGCTACACCTTC.

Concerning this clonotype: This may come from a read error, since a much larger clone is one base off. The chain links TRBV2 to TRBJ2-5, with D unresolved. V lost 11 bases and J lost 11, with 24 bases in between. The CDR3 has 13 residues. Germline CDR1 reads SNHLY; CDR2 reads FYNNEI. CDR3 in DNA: TGTGCCTCGAGATGGGCCGGTTCATACGTGCAGTACTTC. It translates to CASRWAGSYVQYF.

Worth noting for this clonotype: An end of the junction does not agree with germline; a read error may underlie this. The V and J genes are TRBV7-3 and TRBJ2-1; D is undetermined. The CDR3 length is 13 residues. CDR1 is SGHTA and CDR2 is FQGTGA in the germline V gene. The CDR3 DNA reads TGTACCAGCAGCCTCCGACTGAACAATGAGCAGTTCTTC. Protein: CTSSLRLNNEQFF.

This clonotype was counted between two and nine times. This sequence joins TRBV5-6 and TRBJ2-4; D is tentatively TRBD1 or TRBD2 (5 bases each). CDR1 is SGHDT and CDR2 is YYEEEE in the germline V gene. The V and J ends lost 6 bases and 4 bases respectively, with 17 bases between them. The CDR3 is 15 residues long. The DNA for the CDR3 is TGTGCCAGCACCCTTCGAGGGGCGCATAAAAACATTCAGTACTTC. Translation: CASTLRGAHKNIQYF.

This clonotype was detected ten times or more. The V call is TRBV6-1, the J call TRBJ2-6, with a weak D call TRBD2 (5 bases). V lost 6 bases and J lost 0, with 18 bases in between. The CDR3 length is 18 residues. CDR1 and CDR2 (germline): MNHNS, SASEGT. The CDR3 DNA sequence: TGTGCCAGCAGCCGTGGACTTAAGTATAGCTCTGGGGCCAACGTCCTGACTTTC. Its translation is CASSRGLKYSSGANVLTF.

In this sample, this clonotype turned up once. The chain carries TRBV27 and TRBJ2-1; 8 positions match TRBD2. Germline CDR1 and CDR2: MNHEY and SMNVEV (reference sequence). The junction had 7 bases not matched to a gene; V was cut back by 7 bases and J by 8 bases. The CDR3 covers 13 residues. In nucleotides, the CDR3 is TGTGCCAGCATTCGCAGCGGGGGACATGAGCAGTTCTTC. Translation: CASIRSGGHEQFF.

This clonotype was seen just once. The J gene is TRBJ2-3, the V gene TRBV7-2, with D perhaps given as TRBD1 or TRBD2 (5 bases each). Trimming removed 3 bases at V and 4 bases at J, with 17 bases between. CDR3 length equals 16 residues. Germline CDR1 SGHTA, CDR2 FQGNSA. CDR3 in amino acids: CASSLYWDPGPDTQYF. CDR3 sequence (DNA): TGTGCCAGCAGCTTGTATTGGGACCCAGGTCCAGATACGCAGTATTTT.

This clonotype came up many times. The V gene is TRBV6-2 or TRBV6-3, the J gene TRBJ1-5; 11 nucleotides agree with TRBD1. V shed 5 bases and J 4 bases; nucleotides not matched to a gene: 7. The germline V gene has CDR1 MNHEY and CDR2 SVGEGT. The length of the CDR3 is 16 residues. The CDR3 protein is CASSRTGTGGNQPQHF. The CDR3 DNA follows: TGTGCCAGCAGTCGAACCGGGACAGGGGGAAATCAGCCCCAGCATTTT.

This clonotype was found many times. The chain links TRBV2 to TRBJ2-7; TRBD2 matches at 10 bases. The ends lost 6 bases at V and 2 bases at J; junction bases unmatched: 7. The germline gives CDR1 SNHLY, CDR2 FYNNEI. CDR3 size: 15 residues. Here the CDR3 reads CASSFLAGAPYEQYF. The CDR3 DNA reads TGTGCCAGCAGCTTCCTAGCGGGGGCCCCCTACGAGCAGTACTTC.

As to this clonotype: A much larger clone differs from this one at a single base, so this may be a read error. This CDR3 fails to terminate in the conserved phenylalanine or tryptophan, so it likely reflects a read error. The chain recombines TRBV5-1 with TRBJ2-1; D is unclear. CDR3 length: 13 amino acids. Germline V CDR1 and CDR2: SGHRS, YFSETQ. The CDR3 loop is CASSLGSHNDQFL. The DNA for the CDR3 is TGCGCCAGCAGCTTGGGATCGCACAATGACCAGTTCCTC.

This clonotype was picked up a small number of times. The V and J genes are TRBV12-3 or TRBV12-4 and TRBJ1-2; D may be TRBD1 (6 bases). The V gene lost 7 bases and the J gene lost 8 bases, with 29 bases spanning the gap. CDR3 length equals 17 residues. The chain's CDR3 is CASTMGTGTRARGGYTF. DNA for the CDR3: TGTGCCAGCACCATGGGTACGGGGACAAGGGCGCGCGGGGGCTACACCTTC.